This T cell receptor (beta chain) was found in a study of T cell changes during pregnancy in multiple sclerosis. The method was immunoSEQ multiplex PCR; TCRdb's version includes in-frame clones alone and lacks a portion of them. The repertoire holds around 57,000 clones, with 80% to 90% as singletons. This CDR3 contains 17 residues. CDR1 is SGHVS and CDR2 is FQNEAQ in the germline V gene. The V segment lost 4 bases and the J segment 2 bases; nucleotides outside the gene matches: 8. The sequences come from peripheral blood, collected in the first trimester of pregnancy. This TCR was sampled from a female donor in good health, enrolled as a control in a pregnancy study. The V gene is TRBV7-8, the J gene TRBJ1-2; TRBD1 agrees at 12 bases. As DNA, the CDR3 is TGTGCCAGCAGCTATCCGGGACAGGGGGCCGTCAACTATGGCTACACCTTC. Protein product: CASSYPGQGAVNYGYTF.